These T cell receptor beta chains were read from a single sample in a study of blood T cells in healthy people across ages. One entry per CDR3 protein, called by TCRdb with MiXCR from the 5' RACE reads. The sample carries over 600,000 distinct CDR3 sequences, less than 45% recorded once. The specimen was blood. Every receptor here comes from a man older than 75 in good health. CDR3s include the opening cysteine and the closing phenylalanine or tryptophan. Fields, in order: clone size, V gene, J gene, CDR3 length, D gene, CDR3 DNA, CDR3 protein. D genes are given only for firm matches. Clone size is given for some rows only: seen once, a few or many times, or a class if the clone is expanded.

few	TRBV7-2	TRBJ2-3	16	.	TGTGCCAGCAGCTTAGTCCAGAACCGAGACACAGATACGCAGTATTTT	CASSLVQNRDTDTQYF
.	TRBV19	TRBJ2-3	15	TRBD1	TGTGCCAGTAGTAGCAGGGGGCCTAGCACAGATACGCAGTATTTT	CASSSRGPSTDTQYF
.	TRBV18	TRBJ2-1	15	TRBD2	TGTGCCAGCTCACCCTCCGGGACTATCATTCTTGAGCAGTTCTTC	CASSPSGTIILEQFF
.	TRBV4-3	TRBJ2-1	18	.	TGCGCCAGCAGCCAGGATATACAGGTCTACATTACCTACAATGAGCAGTTCTTC	CASSQDIQVYITYNEQFF
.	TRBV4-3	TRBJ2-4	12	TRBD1	TGCGCCAGCAGCCAAGGAGAGGGACAGCAGTACTTC	CASSQGEGQQYF
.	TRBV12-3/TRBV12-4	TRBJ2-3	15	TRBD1	TGTGCCAGCAGTCCCAGACAGGGCCGGACAGATACGCAGTATTTT	CASSPRQGRTDTQYF
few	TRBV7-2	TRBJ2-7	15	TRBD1	TGTGCCAGCAGCTCCCAGGGGGCGTTGGGCTACGAGCAGTACTTC	CASSSQGALGYEQYF
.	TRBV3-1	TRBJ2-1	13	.	TGTGCCAGCAGCCAAGTCCCCGTTATTGAGCAGTTCTTC	CASSQVPVIEQFF
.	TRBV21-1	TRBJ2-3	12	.	TGTGCCAGCTTCGGGACAACAGATACGCAGTATTTT	CASFGTTDTQYF
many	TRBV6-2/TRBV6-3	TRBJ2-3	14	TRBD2	TGTGCCAGCAGCCAAACTAGCGGGGCTAATACGCAGTATTTT	CASSQTSGANTQYF
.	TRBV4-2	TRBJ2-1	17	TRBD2	TGTGCCAGCAGTCAAGCGTTTGGGACTAGCGGGGGGATGGTGCTGTTCTTC	CASSQAFGTSGGMVLFF
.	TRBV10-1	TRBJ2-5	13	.	TGCGCCAGCAGTATGGACATACAAGAGACCCAGTACTTC	CASSMDIQETQYF
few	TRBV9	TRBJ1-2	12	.	TGTGCCAGCAGCGTAGACAGGTCTGGCTACACCTTC	CASSVDRSGYTF
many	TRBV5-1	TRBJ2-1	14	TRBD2	TGTGCCAGCAGTTTAGCGGGCTCCTACAATGAGCAGTTCTTC	CASSLAGSYNEQFF
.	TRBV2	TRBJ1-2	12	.	TGTGCCAGCACCGAGGGTAGTTATGGCTACACCTTC	CASTEGSYGYTF
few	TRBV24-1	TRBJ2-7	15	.	TGTGCCACCAGTGACCCCACCGACAGAGCCTACGAGCAGTACTTC	CATSDPTDRAYEQYF
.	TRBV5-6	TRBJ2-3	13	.	TGTGCCAGCACTAGGCCTAGCACAGATACGCAGTATTTT	CASTRPSTDTQYF
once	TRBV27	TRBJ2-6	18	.	TGTGCCAGCAGTTCCGACAGGCCGATAAGCTCTGGGGCCAACGTCCTGACTTTC	CASSSDRPISSGANVLTF
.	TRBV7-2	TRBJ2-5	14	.	TGTGCCAGCACCCCGCTCGGGGGCAAAGAGACCCAGTACTTC	CASTPLGGKETQYF
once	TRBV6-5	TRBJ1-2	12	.	TGTGCCAGCAGTGGTTCAGGGACGGGCTACACCTTC	CASSGSGTGYTF
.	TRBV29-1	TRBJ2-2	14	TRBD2	TGCAGCGGTGGGACTAGCGGGAGGGCCGGGGAGCTGTTTTTT	CSGGTSGRAGELFF
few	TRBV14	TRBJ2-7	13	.	TGTGCCAGCAGCTGGGACACGGGGTACGAGCAGTACTTC	CASSWDTGYEQYF
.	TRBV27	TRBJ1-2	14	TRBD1	TGTGCCAGCAGTGTTGACAGGGGGCGAAGCGGCTACACCTTC	CASSVDRGRSGYTF
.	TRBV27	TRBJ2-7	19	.	TGTGCCAGCAGTCCCTCGATCGACGGTACCAACAAGGGCAACTACGAGCAGTACTTC	CASSPSIDGTNKGNYEQYF
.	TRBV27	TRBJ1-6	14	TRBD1	TGTGCCAGCAGGGGGACAGGGTTCGGTTCACCCCTCCACTTT	CASRGTGFGSPLHF